One sample yielded the 31 T cell receptor beta chains listed below, sequenced in a study of blood T cell repertoires in COVID-19. Measured with immunoSEQ multiplex PCR; TCRdb has only the in-frame clones, and not every one. The profile shows 63,000 or so clones, approximately 90% of them singletons. Sequenced sample: peripheral blood. Every receptor here comes from a human donor in a cohort sampled during active COVID-19.

The V gene is TRBV19, the J gene TRBJ2-2, with 8 bases identical to TRBD2. CDR1 and CDR2 from the germline V gene are LNHDA and SQIVND (reference sequence). The CDR3 is 16 amino acids. V dropped 6 bases and J dropped 5; count of bases not matched to a gene: 11. The CDR3 is CASRPGGRSGTGELFF. In nucleotides, the CDR3 is TGTGCCAGTAGACCGGGGGGGCGGTCGGGAACCGGGGAGCTGTTTTTT.

This clone was found once. V is TRBV11-2 and J is TRBJ2-2; D is undetermined. CDR3 length equals 14 residues. V shed 1 base and J shed 1 base, with 4 bases lying between them. The germline V gene encodes CDR1 SGHAT and CDR2 FQNNGV. In DNA, the CDR3 is TGTGCCAGCAGCTTAGCGGTGAACACCGGGGAGCTGTTTTTT. It translates to CASSLAVNTGELFF.

V usage is TRBV15 and J usage is TRBJ1-6, with TRBD1 matching over 8 bases. Germline V gene data show CDR1 as LNHNV and CDR2 as YYDKDF (reference sequence). The CDR3 has 17 amino acids. With V trimmed by 0 bases and J by 7 bases, 8 bases remained unmatched. The CDR3 DNA reads TGTGCCACCAGCAGAGATCACGGGGACAGGCCCAATTCACCCCTCCACTTT. This encodes CATSRDHGDRPNSPLHF.

This sequence joins TRBV19 and TRBJ2-1; TRBD2 aligns across 8 bases. CDR1 and CDR2 (germline): LNHDA, SQIVND (reference sequence). V lost 4 bases, J lost 5 bases, and 10 bases stayed unmatched. This CDR3 contains 16 residues. The CDR3 spells CASSNRLGSGDNEQFF. As DNA, the CDR3 is TGTGCCAGTAGTAACCGCCTTGGTAGCGGGGACAATGAGCAGTTCTTC.

This chain joins TRBV19 and TRBJ1-2; possibly TRBD1 for D (6 bases). Germline assignment: CDR1 LNHDA and CDR2 SQIVND (reference sequence). The V end lost 6 bases, the J end lost 5 bases, and 13 bases lay between the germline ends. The CDR3 length is 13 residues. CDR3 sequence reads: CASSTTGLYGYTF. The CDR3 DNA reads as TGTGCCAGTAGCACGACAGGTCTTTATGGCTACACCTTC.

V gene TRBV4-2 combines with J gene TRBJ2-7, with 10 bases that match TRBD2. After removal of 8 bases from V and 7 bases from J, the junction contained 8 bases not matched to a gene. CDR3 size: 13 residues. Germline CDR1 reads LGHNA; CDR2 reads YNFKEQ. As DNA, the CDR3 is TGTGCCAGCGGGAAGCGGGAGGGCGGGGAGCAGTACTTC. Amino acids: CASGKREGGEQYF.

The genes are TRBV28 and TRBJ1-4, with D uncertain. The CDR3 covers 14 residues. V was pared by 2 bases and J by 3 bases, with 7 bases between. From germline, CDR1 is MDHEN and CDR2 SYDVKM. The DNA for the CDR3 is TGTGCCAGCAGTTTAGACATTTCTAATGAAAAACTGTTTTTT. Protein: CASSLDISNEKLFF.

V gene TRBV18 combines with J gene TRBJ2-5, with D hard to call. The V end was cut by 6 bases, the J end by 5 bases, with 10 bases between. This CDR3 is 12 amino acids long. Germline V gene lookup returns CDR1 KGHSH and CDR2 LQKENI. As DNA, the CDR3 is TGTGCCAGCTCCGAACACGGGGAGACCCAGTACTTC. This gives the protein CASSEHGETQYF.

This chain uses TRBV28 with TRBJ2-3; the D is unclear. Trimming pared 5 bases from V and 9 bases from J, leaving 12 bases between. Germline values: CDR1 MDHEN, CDR2 SYDVKM. The CDR3 is made up of 12 amino acids. CDR3 sequence reads: CASSTLFETQYF. CDR3 coding DNA: TGTGCCAGCAGTACCCTGTTTGAGACGCAGTATTTT.

This chain connects TRBV10-1 to TRBJ1-2, with 9 positions matching TRBD1. This CDR3 is 16 amino acids long. In germline, CDR1 is WNHNN, CDR2 SYGVQD (reference sequence). V trimming: 4 bases; J trimming: 10 bases; junction bases outside the gene matches: 16. CDR3 residues: CASSGSGTGLDVAYTF. CDR3 bases: TGCGCCAGCAGTGGGTCCGGGACAGGGCTCGACGTGGCCTACACCTTC.

The V gene is TRBV2, the J gene TRBJ1-1, with TRBD1 identical over 7 bases. The CDR3 extends over 15 amino acids. After removal of 5 bases from V and 2 bases from J, the junction contained 8 bases not matched to a gene. From germline, CDR1 is SNHLY and CDR2 FYNNEI. CDR3: CASSPRTGDNTEAFF. CDR3 nucleotide sequence: TGTGCCAGCAGTCCTCGGACAGGAGATAACACTGAAGCTTTCTTT.

The rearrangement links TRBV23-1 to TRBJ2-7; perhaps TRBD1 as D (6 bases). TRBV23-1 is sorted into the ORF group, with uncertain function. Trimming took 5 bases from V and 7 from J, leaving 15 bases between them. The CDR3 consists of 13 residues. CDR3 protein: CASSSPRGGEQYV. The CDR3, as DNA: TGCGCCAGCAGTTCACCCAGGGGTGGGGAGCAGTACGTC.

CDR3 residues: CASSLLAGADTQYF. The DNA of the CDR3 is TGCGCCAGCAGCTTACTAGCGGGAGCAGATACGCAGTATTTT. The chain uses TRBV5-1 and TRBJ2-3; 11 bases agree with TRBD2. V gave up 2 bases and J gave up 4 bases; unmatched junction bases: 0. The length of the CDR3 is 14 residues. CDR1 SGHRS and CDR2 YFSETQ come from the germline V gene.

The chain recombines TRBV6-5 with TRBJ1-3; a possible D gene is TRBD1 (6 bases). Germline CDR1 reads MNHEY; CDR2 reads SVGAGI. This CDR3 contains 15 residues. Trimming removed 5 bases at V and 0 bases at J, with 11 bases between. Here the CDR3 reads CASSPTGNSGNTIYF. The DNA of the CDR3 is TGTGCCAGCAGTCCCACAGGGAACTCTGGAAACACCATATATTTT.

This chain connects TRBV5-4 to TRBJ2-3, with D tentatively TRBD2 (5 bases). Trimming stripped 7 bases from V and 10 bases from J, with 16 bases between. The CDR3 is made up of 12 amino acids. Germline V gene sequence: CDR1 SGHNT, CDR2 YYREEE (reference sequence). CDR3 nucleotide sequence: TGTGCCAGCCAGCGTCGGGCGGGCCCGCAGTATTTT. It is translated as CASQRRAGPQYF.

The V and J genes are TRBV5-6 and TRBJ1-4; 9 nucleotides agree with TRBD1. The junction had 4 bases not matched to a gene; V was cut back by 4 bases and J by 0 bases. This CDR3 contains 16 residues. Germline V gives CDR1 SGHDT, CDR2 YYEEEE. CDR3 in DNA: TGTGCCAGCAGCCCACGACAGGGGGCAACTAATGAAAAACTGTTTTTT. Its protein product is CASSPRQGATNEKLFF.

This chain links TRBV19 with TRBJ2-2; no definite D call. Germline CDR1 LNHDA, CDR2 SQIVND (reference sequence). The CDR3 extends over 13 amino acids. V was trimmed by 3 bases and J by 6 bases, leaving 8 bases between them. Here the CDR3 DNA reads TGTGCCAGTAGTATGAGATTTCCCGGGGAGCTGTTTTTT. Amino acids: CASSMRFPGELFF.

The rearrangement joins TRBV11-1 to TRBJ2-1; D is possibly TRBD2 (6 bases). Trimming took off 5 bases at V and 8 bases at J, with 19 bases between the two ends. Germline loops: CDR1 SGHAT, CDR2 FQDESV (reference sequence). CDR3 length: 15 residues. CDR3 loop: CASSVSPGAMHEQFF. CDR3 DNA sequence: TGTGCCAGCAGCGTATCCCCGGGAGCTATGCATGAGCAGTTCTTC.

The chain is built from TRBV15 and TRBJ2-7; 9 bases match TRBD1. Germline V gives CDR1 LNHNV, CDR2 YYDKDF (reference sequence). The CDR3 is 16 amino acids. J lost 1 base, V lost 1 base, and 5 bases had no gene match. CDR3 residues: CATSRVGQGHSYEQYF. The CDR3 bases are TGTGCCACCAGCAGAGTGGGACAGGGACATTCCTACGAGCAGTACTTC.

This clone appeared a single time. The chain joins TRBV5-1 to TRBJ2-3, with D uncertain. Germline values: CDR1 SGHRS, CDR2 YFSETQ. With 0 bases removed from V and 1 base from J, the gap between germline ends came to 12 bases. The CDR3 has 16 residues. The CDR3 DNA sequence: TGCGCCAGCAGCTTGGTGCTCGGAGTGGGCACAGATACGCAGTATTTT. The encoded protein is CASSLVLGVGTDTQYF.

The chain uses TRBV11-2 and TRBJ1-2; D gene unclear. V was clipped by 2 bases and J by 6 bases, with 10 bases between them. The CDR3 runs to 13 residues. The V gene's germline CDR1 is SGHAT and CDR2 FQNNGV. The CDR3 here is CASSLSSGNGYTF. CDR3 DNA sequence: TGTGCCAGCAGCTTATCTTCCGGGAATGGCTACACCTTC.

This clone was found a few times. The chain links TRBV5-1 to TRBJ2-3; D not resolved. This CDR3 is 13 amino acids long. V dropped 2 bases and J dropped 6 bases, with 10 bases sitting between them. Germline V gene lookup returns CDR1 SGHRS and CDR2 YFSETQ. In DNA, the CDR3 is TGCGCCAGCAGCTTATCTACAGTGGATACGCAGTATTTT. Translated, it gives CASSLSTVDTQYF.

J is TRBJ2-7 and V is TRBV2; TRBD1 is a possible D gene (5 bases). The CDR3 spans 15 residues. The V and J ends lost 1 base and 4 bases respectively, with 14 bases between them. Germline-derived CDR1 and CDR2 are SNHLY and FYNNEI. CDR3 residues: CASSEGQGNLYEQYV. Written as DNA, the CDR3 is TGTGCCAGCAGTGAAGGGCAGGGTAATTTGTACGAGCAGTACGTC.

The chain employs TRBV15 and TRBJ2-7; 8 nucleotides match TRBD1. Unmatched junction bases numbered 10, after V lost 5 bases and J lost 4 bases. The germline V gene encodes CDR1 LNHNV and CDR2 YYDKDF (reference sequence). This CDR3 is 15 amino acids long. CDR3 in DNA: TGTGCCACCAGCCAGAAGACAGGGGCTCCTTACGAGCAGTACTTC. It specifies CATSQKTGAPYEQYF.

The J gene is TRBJ2-1, the V gene TRBV9; 8 bases map to TRBD1. Per germline, CDR1 SGDLS and CDR2 YYNGEE. There are 15 residues in the CDR3. J gave up 8 bases and V 2 bases, and 9 bases lay outside the gene matches. CDR3 region: CASSVGPGGAYEQFF. CDR3 DNA: TGTGCCAGCAGCGTGGGGCCAGGGGGCGCATATGAGCAGTTCTTC. The variable domain in full, completed from reference TRBV9 and TRBJ2-1, reads DSGVTQTPKHLITATGQRVTLRCSPRSGDLSVYWYQQSLDQGLQFLIQYYNGEERAKGNILERFSAQQFPDLHSELNLSSLELGDSALYFCASSVGPGGAYEQFFGPGTRLTVL.

This clone has a single count. The chain joins TRBV5-6 to TRBJ1-2; D ambiguous. This CDR3 comprises 16 residues. Trimming removed 2 bases from V and 1 base from J, with 15 bases in between. Germline assignment: CDR1 SGHDT and CDR2 YYEEEE. The CDR3 coding sequence is TGTGCCAGCAGCTTACCCAAGCCTTCAATTAACTATGGCTACACCTTC. Protein product: CASSLPKPSINYGYTF.

This clone has more than one count but fewer than ten. The rearrangement joins TRBV29-1 to TRBJ1-2; no definite D call. V was cut by 5 bases and J by 2 bases, with 9 bases left in between. The length of the CDR3 is 12 residues. Looked up from germline, CDR1 is SQVTM and CDR2 is ANQGSEA. CDR3 sequence: CSVSGRNYGYTF. The CDR3 nucleotides read TGCAGCGTTTCGGGAAGGAACTATGGCTACACCTTC.

The chain carries TRBV4-1 and TRBJ1-5; possible D gene TRBD1, 5 bases. CDR3 length equals 15 residues. The germline V gene encodes CDR1 MGHRA and CDR2 YSYEKL. V was cut by 4 bases and J by 5 bases, with 15 bases left in between. The CDR3 sequence: CASSPDRGPDQPQHF. CDR3 DNA sequence: TGCGCCAGCAGCCCCGACAGAGGCCCTGATCAGCCCCAGCATTTT.

V usage is TRBV7-3 and J usage is TRBJ1-2, with D possibly TRBD1 on 6 matching bases. Germline V gene sequence: CDR1 SGHTA, CDR2 FQGTGA. This CDR3 comprises 14 residues. V was cut by 2 bases and J by 7 bases, with 14 bases left in between. CDR3 sequence: CASSLDENRVGYTF. As DNA, the CDR3 is TGTGCCAGCAGCTTAGACGAAAACAGGGTTGGCTACACCTTC. Supplemented by reference TRBV7-3 and TRBJ1-2, the full variable domain reads GAGVSQTPSNKVTEKGKYVELRCDPISGHTALYWYRQSLGQGPEFLIYFQGTGAADDSGLPNDRFFAVRPEGSVSTLKIQRTERGDSAVYLCASSLDENRVGYTFGSGTRLTVV.

This clone came up a few times. V usage is TRBV6-5 and J usage is TRBJ2-5; the match to TRBD1 covers 7 bases. The CDR3 has 14 amino acids. Losses at the gene ends were 6 bases for V and 5 bases for J; bases not matched to a gene: 9. The germline V gene has CDR1 MNHEY and CDR2 SVGAGI. CDR3 loop: CASSGTVEPETQYF. The CDR3 region has the DNA TGTGCCAGCAGCGGGACAGTAGAGCCGGAGACCCAGTACTTC.

This clone was observed a few times. The chain couples TRBV18 to TRBJ2-5; the match to TRBD1 covers 7 bases. V lost 3 bases, J lost 2 bases, and 3 bases stayed unmatched. The CDR3 loop spans 14 amino acids. The germline V gene has CDR1 KGHSH and CDR2 LQKENI. The CDR3 DNA sequence: TGTGCCAGCTCACCGGGACAGAAGCAAGAGACCCAGTACTTC. This encodes CASSPGQKQETQYF.